The 27 T cell receptor beta chains listed next were all sequenced from one sample in a study of blood T cell repertoires in COVID-19. Profiling relied on immunoSEQ multiplex PCR, and the TCRdb table lists in-frame clones only, not all of them. The sample holds under 170,000 clones, around 84% seen once. Sequencing was performed on peripheral blood. The receptors were sampled from a man aged 70-80 years with acute or convalescent COVID-19.

V is TRBV18 and J is TRBJ1-3, with 10 bases that match TRBD1. V gave up 4 bases and J gave up 0 bases; unmatched junction bases: 6. This CDR3 spans 17 amino acids. Per germline, CDR1 KGHSH and CDR2 LQKENI. The CDR3 DNA reads as TGTGCCAGCTCACTCCGGGGACAGGGGAACTCTGGAAACACCATATATTTT. It encodes CASSLRGQGNSGNTIYF.

V is TRBV5-6 and J is TRBJ2-1; 8 nucleotides match TRBD1. V shed 0 bases, J shed 5 bases, and the junction held 4 bases outside the gene matches. CDR3 length: 15 amino acids. Germline V CDR1 and CDR2: SGHDT, YYEEEE. CDR3 nucleotides: TGTGCCAGCAGCTTGGTGGACAGGGCCCACAATGAGCAGTTCTTC. Translated, it gives CASSLVDRAHNEQFF.

V usage is TRBV9 and J usage is TRBJ2-5; no firm D call. The germline V gene has CDR1 SGDLS and CDR2 YYNGEE. V lost 3 bases to trimming and J lost 5 bases, with 11 bases between them. CDR3 length: 13 residues. For the CDR3, the DNA is TGTGCCAGCAGCGCCCGTCTATGGGAGACCCAGTACTTC. Translation: CASSARLWETQYF. Based on the CDR3 plus reference TRBV9 and TRBJ2-5, the full variable domain is DSGVTQTPKHLITATGQRVTLRCSPRSGDLSVYWYQQSLDQGLQFLIQYYNGEERAKGNILERFSAQQFPDLHSELNLSSLELGDSALYFCASSARLWETQYFGPGTRLLVL.

The V gene is TRBV13, the J gene TRBJ1-1; weak D call: TRBD1 (5 bases). This CDR3 has 13 amino acids. Between the trimmed V and J ends, which lost 3 bases and 6 bases, there was a span of 11 bases. Germline-derived CDR1 and CDR2 are PRHDT and FYEKMQ (reference sequence). The CDR3 DNA is TGTGCCAGCAGCTTGGACCCGGGGGCTGAAGCTTTCTTT. This gives the protein CASSLDPGAEAFF.

This CDR3 is CASSLTEVEQFF. The CDR3 DNA reads as TGTGCCAGCAGCCTAACCGAAGTTGAGCAGTTCTTC. This chain connects TRBV7-9 to TRBJ2-1; D is uncertain. The CDR3 extends over 12 amino acids. V lost 5 bases to trimming and J lost 9 bases, with 11 bases between them. The germline gives CDR1 SEHNR, CDR2 FQNEAQ (reference sequence).

The CDR3 DNA reads TGCAGCGTTGACAGGATGGACTATGGCTACACCTTC. Translated: CSVDRMDYGYTF. The rearrangement uses TRBV29-1 and TRBJ1-2; no definite D call. The CDR3 runs to 12 residues. Trimming stripped 3 bases from V and 3 bases from J, with 8 bases between. Germline lookup yields CDR1 SQVTM and CDR2 ANQGSEA.

The CDR3 DNA reads TGCAGTGCTAGCCCGCAGGATGAGCAGTTCTTC. Translation gives CSASPQDEQFF. The chain employs TRBV20-1 and TRBJ2-1; D not resolved. The CDR3 covers 11 residues. Germline lookup yields CDR1 DFQATT and CDR2 SNEGSKA (reference sequence). Trimming removed 3 bases from V and 8 bases from J, with 8 bases in between.

The chain joins TRBV3-1 (or the pseudogene TRBV3-2) to TRBJ1-5, with TRBD1 matching over 9 bases. Trimming removed 4 bases from V and 6 bases from J; junction bases left unmatched: 7. CDR1 and CDR2 from the germline V gene are LGHDT and YNNKEL (reference sequence). The CDR3 has 15 residues. Here the CDR3 reads CASSLTGTGLQPQHF. In DNA form, the CDR3 reads TGTGCCAGCAGCCTAACCGGGACAGGGCTTCAGCCCCAGCATTTT.

In this sample, this clone turned up a few times. For the CDR3, the DNA is TGCAGTGCTAGTGCCCCCTCCGGGGCTGGAAACACCATATATTTT. Translation: CSASAPSGAGNTIYF. The rearrangement uses TRBV20-1 and TRBJ1-3; D unclear. The CDR3 has 15 residues. Looked up from germline, CDR1 is DFQATT and CDR2 is SNEGSKA (reference sequence). Trimming cost V 3 bases and J 2 bases, with 14 bases left between them.

The genes are TRBV5-4 and TRBJ1-1, with D unresolved. Trimming removed 9 bases from V and 1 base from J, with 16 bases in between. The CDR3 runs 14 residues. Looked up from germline, CDR1 is SGHNT and CDR2 is YYREEE (reference sequence). The CDR3 reads CATKPPVRNTEAFF. DNA for the CDR3: TGTGCCACCAAACCCCCGGTAAGGAACACTGAAGCTTTCTTT.

This chain links TRBV6-5 with TRBJ2-7; 8 bases are shared with TRBD1. Germline V gene lookup returns CDR1 MNHEY and CDR2 SVGAGI. This CDR3 comprises 15 residues. Germline trimming cut 6 bases from V and 2 bases from J; bases unmatched to any gene: 9. In DNA, the CDR3 is TGTGCCAGCAGGCCGGGACAGGCGAAACCCTACGAGCAGTACTTC. This encodes CASRPGQAKPYEQYF.

The chain combines TRBV7-9 with TRBJ2-7; 7 bases line up with TRBD1. With V trimmed by 5 bases and J by 1 base, 5 bases remained unmatched. This CDR3 contains 14 residues. Germline CDR1 reads SEHNR; CDR2 reads FQNEAQ (reference sequence). CDR3 region: CASSSTTGSYEQYF. In DNA, the CDR3 is TGTGCCAGCAGCAGCACGACAGGGTCCTACGAGCAGTACTTC. Using reference TRBV7-9 and TRBJ2-7 for the parts outside the CDR3, the full variable domain is DTGVSQNPRHKITKRGQNVTFRCDPISEHNRLYWYRQTLGQGPEFLTYFQNEAQLEKSRLLSDRFSAERPKGSFSTLEIQRTEQGDSAMYLCASSSTTGSYEQYFGPGTRLTVT.

CDR3 residues: CASSPLGGHTDTQYF. CDR3 coding DNA: TGTGCCAGCAGCCCCCTGGGCGGACACACAGATACGCAGTATTTT. The gene calls are TRBV7-3 and TRBJ2-3; tentatively, D is TRBD1 (5 bases). Germline V gives CDR1 SGHTA, CDR2 FQGTGA. The CDR3 totals 15 residues. Trimming pared 5 bases from V and 2 bases from J, leaving 14 bases between. Variable domain in full (rest from reference TRBV7-3 and TRBJ2-3): GAGVSQTPSNKVTEKGKYVELRCDPISGHTALYWYRQSLGQGPEFLIYFQGTGAADDSGLPNDRFFAVRPEGSVSTLKIQRTERGDSAVYLCASSPLGGHTDTQYFGPGTRLTVL.

V is TRBV2 and J is TRBJ2-2; 8 bases align to TRBD2. The CDR3 has 15 residues. Germline V gives CDR1 SNHLY, CDR2 FYNNEI. The V and J ends lost 1 base and 6 bases, in that order; junction bases with no gene match: 4. The CDR3 spells CASSEERGYAGELFF. For the CDR3, the DNA is TGTGCCAGCAGTGAAGAGCGGGGGTACGCCGGGGAGCTGTTTTTT.

On this clone: One end of the junction varies from germline; a read error may be responsible. The genes are TRBV6-1 and TRBJ1-4; a weak D match, TRBD1 (5 bases). This CDR3 region has 12 residues. The germline gives CDR1 MNHNS, CDR2 SASEGT. CDR3 sequence (DNA): TGTGCCAGCAGTGAACGGGAGGGAAGGGGAATTTTT. It specifies CASSEREGRGIF.

The rearrangement links TRBV2 to TRBJ2-5; 8 nucleotides line up with TRBD2. This CDR3 region has 17 residues. V dropped 4 bases and J dropped 4; count of bases not matched to a gene: 14. Germline CDR1 and CDR2: SNHLY and FYNNEI. CDR3 bases: TGTGCCAGCAGTGTGGGCGTGACTAGCGTCGGCCCAGAGACCCAGTACTTC. Amino acids: CASSVGVTSVGPETQYF.

The chain has TRBV5-6 and TRBJ2-7; 7 bases are a match to TRBD2. The germline gives CDR1 SGHDT, CDR2 YYEEEE. The CDR3 runs 15 residues. With V trimmed by 3 bases and J by 0 bases, 6 bases remained unmatched. In DNA, the CDR3 is TGTGCCAGCAGCTCTCTAGCGGTTGGCTCCTACGAGCAGTACTTC. It yields the protein CASSSLAVGSYEQYF.

The CDR3 reads CASSLSLASSYNEQFF. CDR3 DNA: TGTGCCAGCTCACTCTCTCTAGCGAGCTCCTACAATGAGCAGTTCTTC. This chain uses TRBV18 with TRBJ2-1; D might be TRBD2 (6 bases). Germline V CDR1 and CDR2: KGHSH, LQKENI. V was trimmed by 4 bases and J by 0 bases, leaving 13 bases between them. This CDR3 region has 16 residues.

CDR3 bases: TGTGCCAGCAGTTCCAGGGAGGGGGGGGATTTCTCCTACGAGCAGTACTTC. Protein: CASSSREGGDFSYEQYF. The chain carries TRBV28 and TRBJ2-7, with D perhaps matching TRBD2 (7 bases). The CDR3 runs to 17 residues. The germline V gene has CDR1 MDHEN and CDR2 SYDVKM. V dropped 4 bases and J dropped 0 bases, with 19 bases sitting between them.

This clone was seen a few times. V and J are TRBV6-4 and TRBJ2-3; possibly TRBD2 for D (5 bases). V was clipped by 9 bases and J by 1 base, with 26 bases between them. Germline V gene data show CDR1 as MRHNA and CDR2 as SNTAGT. This CDR3 comprises 18 residues. The CDR3 reads CASTHLHHLDWGTDTQYF. Written as DNA, the CDR3 is TGTGCCAGTACCCATTTACATCACCTGGACTGGGGCACAGATACGCAGTATTTT.

The chain is built from TRBV7-2 and TRBJ2-7; 10 nucleotides align to TRBD1. There are 14 residues in the CDR3. The V and J ends lost 6 bases and 5 bases, in that order; junction bases with no gene match: 7. The germline CDR1 and CDR2 sequences are SGHTA and FQGNSA. CDR3 DNA: TGTGCCAGCAGAAGAGCCGGACAGGGGGACGAGCAGTACTTC. Translation gives CASRRAGQGDEQYF.

The rearrangement links TRBV3-1 (or the pseudogene TRBV3-2) to TRBJ2-2, with D perhaps TRBD1 (6 bases). The CDR3 has 16 amino acids. V lost 4 bases and J lost 3, with 15 bases in between. The germline V gene encodes CDR1 LGHDT and CDR2 YNNKEL (reference sequence). CDR3 in DNA: TGTGCCAGCAGCCCAGGCTTTAGGGGGTACACCGGGGAGCTGTTTTTT. As protein: CASSPGFRGYTGELFF.

This chain joins TRBV5-8 and TRBJ1-5, with 7 bases aligning to TRBD1. This CDR3 spans 15 amino acids. V trimming: 5 bases; J trimming: 2 bases; junction bases outside the gene matches: 7. Germline V CDR1 and CDR2: SGHTS, YDEGEE. The CDR3 sequence: CASSSRGRGNQPQHF. The CDR3, as DNA: TGTGCCAGCAGTTCCAGGGGGAGAGGCAATCAGCCCCAGCATTTT.

The chain combines TRBV20-1 with TRBJ2-7; 10 bases line up with TRBD2. The CDR3 is 15 amino acids. V was pared by 3 bases and J by 5 bases, with 10 bases of the junction left unmatched. The germline V gene encodes CDR1 DFQATT and CDR2 SNEGSKA (reference sequence). The CDR3 reads CSASSASGSGNEQYF. The CDR3 nucleotides read TGCAGTGCTAGTTCGGCTAGCGGGAGTGGTAACGAGCAGTACTTC.

This clone was detected only once. The chain uses TRBV12-1 and TRBJ1-3. TRBV12-1 is shown as a pseudogene. This CDR3 comprises 18 residues. CDR3 DNA: TGTGCCAGCAGCTTGACTGGAGTTTGCAGTGCATTCGGAAACACCATATATTTT. It is translated as CASSLTGVCSAFGNTIYF.

The rearrangement uses TRBV7-9 and TRBJ1-1; 7 nucleotides match TRBD1. With 7 bases clipped from V and 1 base from J, the junction kept 6 bases outside the gene matches. The CDR3 length is 14 residues. CDR1 is SEHNR, CDR2 FQNEAQ, per germline (reference sequence). DNA for the CDR3: TGTGCCAGCAAACTTGGGACAGCGAACACTGAAGCTTTCTTT. This translates into CASKLGTANTEAFF.

V is TRBV11-3 and J is TRBJ1-1, with D uncertain. The V gene lost 1 base and the J gene lost 1 base, with 4 bases spanning the gap. This CDR3 has 13 residues. Per germline, CDR1 SGHNT and CDR2 YENEEA. CDR3 sequence: CASSLAENTEAFF. Here the CDR3 DNA reads TGTGCCAGCAGCTTAGCAGAGAACACTGAAGCTTTCTTT.